This TCR beta chain is from a study of patients and donors after allogeneic stem cell transplantation. This clonotype was detected a few times. TCRdb re-derived calls from the RT-PCR reads in MiXCR, one entry per CDR3 protein. Of more than 850,000 distinct CDR3 sequences listed, roughly 17% were seen once; the top ten hold 5.5% to 6.5%. Sequencing was performed on blood, either unsorted or a sorted T cell fraction (not recorded which). The TCR comes from a human donor who was either an allogeneic HSCT recipient or a stem cell or donor lymphocyte infusion donor (not recorded which). It is not recorded whose cells these are; they may come from a transplant donor.

CDR3 protein: CASQGGTRNEQFF. The DNA of the CDR3 is TGTGCCAGTCAGGGGGGCACCCGCAATGAGCAGTTCTTC. The chain combines TRBV6-1 with TRBJ2-1, with D maybe TRBD1 (7 bases). The germline CDR1 and CDR2 sequences are MNHNS and SASEGT. V gave up 9 bases and J gave up 6 bases, with 15 bases separating them. The CDR3 totals 13 residues.